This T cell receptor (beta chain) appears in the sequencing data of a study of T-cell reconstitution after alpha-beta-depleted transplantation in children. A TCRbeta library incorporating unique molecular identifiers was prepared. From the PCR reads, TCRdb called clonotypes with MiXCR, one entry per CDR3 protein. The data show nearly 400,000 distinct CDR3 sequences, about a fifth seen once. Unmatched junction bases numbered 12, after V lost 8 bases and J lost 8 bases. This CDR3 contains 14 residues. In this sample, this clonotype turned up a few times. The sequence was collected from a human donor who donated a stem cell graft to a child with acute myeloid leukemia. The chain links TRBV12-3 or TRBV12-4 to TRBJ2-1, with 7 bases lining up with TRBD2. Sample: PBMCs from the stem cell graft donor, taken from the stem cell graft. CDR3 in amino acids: CASGAGALLDEQFF. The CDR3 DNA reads TGTGCCAGCGGGGCGGGAGCTCTTTTGGATGAGCAGTTCTTC.